What follows is one T cell receptor beta chain and its context. In the authors' workflow: The authors estimated nucleated cell counts from reference gene primer amplification. The protocol was immunoSEQ multiplex PCR, while the TCRdb copy is restricted to in-frame clones and leaves out a portion. From that table come the V and J calls and clone size; the DNA was used to work out D and trimming. The sample lists roughly 100,000 clones, about 78% occurring once. Trimming left V 3 bases short and J 6 bases short, with 20 bases between. This CDR3 is built from 17 residues. CDR1 MNHEY and CDR2 SMNVEV come from the germline V gene (reference sequence). This entry is derived from a study of blood T cell repertoires in COVID-19. Study information: Acute and convalescent COVID-19 samples came from the United States, Italy and Spain. PBMCs, B-cell-depleted T cells, or T cells provided the cDNA or gDNA that made up the material.

The sequence derives from a man in his 60s with active or convalescent COVID-19. Input material: peripheral blood. V and J are TRBV27 and TRBJ2-2, with TRBD1 as a possible D gene (5 bases). The CDR3 region is CASSFRSPLQVPGELFF. DNA for the CDR3: TGTGCCAGCAGTTTCCGCTCTCCTTTACAGGTTCCCGGGGAGCTGTTTTTT.